What follows are 23 T cell receptor beta chains derived from one specimen sequenced in a study of blood T cell dynamics during melanoma immunotherapy. Time point here: pre-treatment baseline. Some clones are missing from TCRdb's copy, which holds only in-frame ones; the method was immunoSEQ multiplex PCR. The table shows 15,000 to 20,000 clones, with about 89% occurring only once. This specimen was blood, taken from a patient treated with checkpoint blockade. These receptors came from a human donor with melanoma.

This chain connects TRBV21-1 to TRBJ1-6; TRBD1, the D gene given by the table, was not confirmed from the DNA. TRBV21-1 is a pseudogene locus. The CDR3 is 16 residues long. The CDR3 DNA is TGTGCCAGCATTACAAAGTCCCCCGCTGGTAATTCACCCCTCCACTTT. Residues: CASITKSPAGNSPLHF.

V is TRBV9 and J is TRBJ2-3; D is unclear. Germline V lookup: CDR1 SGDLS, CDR2 YYNGEE. CDR3 size: 13 residues. With 5 bases removed from V and 12 bases from J, the gap between germline ends came to 19 bases. CDR3: CASSESLGDLQYF. For the CDR3, the DNA is TGTGCCAGCAGTGAGTCCCTGGGTGACTTACAGTATTTT.

V is TRBV10-3 and J is TRBJ1-4; 8 bases are shared with TRBD1. Per germline, CDR1 ENHRY and CDR2 SYGVKD. This CDR3 region has 15 residues. The trim removed 4 bases at V and 7 bases at J, leaving 8 bases unmatched. In DNA form, the CDR3 reads TGTGCCATCAGTGGGACGGACAGGGCGGGTGAAAAACTGTTTTTT. Amino acid sequence: CAISGTDRAGEKLFF.

The rearrangement links TRBV4-1 to TRBJ2-3, with D perhaps being TRBD1 or TRBD2 (5 bases each). Germline CDR1 and CDR2: MGHRA and YSYEKL. This CDR3 spans 20 amino acids. Trimming stripped 1 base from V and 0 bases from J, with 23 bases between. CDR3 sequence (DNA): TGCGCCAGCAGCCAAGTATACCTGGTGCCTGGGACGTCTAGCACAGATACGCAGTATTTT. It is translated as CASSQVYLVPGTSSTDTQYF.

The chain uses TRBV27 and TRBJ2-6, with 11 bases aligning to TRBD2. This CDR3 contains 17 residues. From germline, CDR1 is MNHEY and CDR2 SMNVEV (reference sequence). V gave up 0 bases and J gave up 3 bases; unmatched junction bases: 1. CDR3 sequence (DNA): TGTGCCAGCAGTTTATCTGGACTAGCGGGTGGGGCCAACGTCCTGACTTTC. This codes for CASSLSGLAGGANVLTF. Full variable domain (rest looked up from reference TRBV27 and TRBJ2-6): EAQVTQNPRYLITVTGKKLTVTCSQNMNHEYMSWYRQDPGLGLRQIYYSMNVEVTDKGDVPEGYKVSRKEKRNFPLILESPSPNQTSLYFCASSLSGLAGGANVLTFGAGSRLTVL.

The gene calls are TRBV27 and TRBJ2-1; 10 bases fit TRBD2. J lost 8 bases, V lost 8 bases, and 9 bases had no gene match. Germline V gives CDR1 MNHEY, CDR2 SMNVEV (reference sequence). The CDR3 covers 14 residues. This chain's CDR3 is CASSSGSPPYEQFF. CDR3 sequence (DNA): TGTGCCAGCTCTAGCGGGAGCCCCCCCTATGAGCAGTTCTTC.

This clone was counted between two and nine times. The chain employs TRBV7-2 and TRBJ1-4, with D uncertain. The CDR3 extends over 16 amino acids. The germline V gene has CDR1 SGHTA and CDR2 FQGNSA. The V end was cut by 2 bases, the J end by 2 bases, with 12 bases between. DNA of the CDR3: TGTGCCAGCAGCTTATTCCCGGGAAAGACTAATGAAAAACTGTTTTTT. Protein: CASSLFPGKTNEKLFF.

The chain joins TRBV6-1 to TRBJ2-1; D uncertain. CDR3 length equals 17 residues. Germline CDR1 MNHNS, CDR2 SASEGT. Trimming removed 5 bases from V and 5 bases from J, with 22 bases in between. CDR3 sequence reads: CASSKGRMTGANNEQFF. The DNA of the CDR3 is TGTGCCAGCAGTAAAGGGCGTATGACGGGCGCAAACAATGAGCAGTTCTTC.

The chain combines TRBV25-1 with TRBJ2-5; the match to TRBD2 covers 7 bases. The CDR3 is 14 residues long. The J segment lost 1 base and the V segment lost 6 bases, leaving 5 bases of the junction unmatched. The germline CDR1 and CDR2 sequences are MGHDK and SYGVNS. The DNA of the CDR3 is TGTGCCAGCAGAACGCTAGCGGCCCAAGAGACCCAGTACTTC. This codes for CASRTLAAQETQYF.

The chain employs TRBV5-4 and TRBJ1-1, with a weak D call TRBD1 (5 bases). CDR3 size: 14 residues. Looked up from germline, CDR1 is SGHNT and CDR2 is YYREEE (reference sequence). V lost 4 bases to trimming and J lost 1 base, with 11 bases between them. This CDR3 is CASSAGLQNTEAFF. The DNA of the CDR3 is TGTGCCAGCAGCGCGGGACTGCAGAACACTGAAGCTTTCTTT.

The genes are TRBV28 and TRBJ1-5; 8 bases are a match to TRBD1. V dropped 8 bases and J dropped 0; count of bases not matched to a gene: 9. CDR3 length: 16 residues. CDR1 MDHEN and CDR2 SYDVKM come from the germline V gene. CDR3 sequence: CASSTGASYSNQPQHF. CDR3 nucleotide sequence: TGTGCCAGCTCGACAGGGGCATCATATAGCAATCAGCCCCAGCATTTT. Full variable domain (missing parts from reference TRBV28 and TRBJ1-5): DVKVTQSSRYLVKRTGEKVFLECVQDMDHENMFWYRQDPGLGLRLIYFSYDVKMKEKGDIPEGYSVSREKKERFSLILESASTNQTSMYLCASSTGASYSNQPQHFGDGTRLSIL.

The V call is TRBV18, the J call TRBJ1-2; D not resolved. V shed 2 bases and J shed 2 bases, with 9 bases lying between them. The germline V gene encodes CDR1 KGHSH and CDR2 LQKENI. This CDR3 comprises 14 residues. The CDR3 sequence is CASSPVDGNYGYTF. The CDR3 DNA follows: TGTGCCAGCTCACCAGTGGATGGGAACTATGGCTACACCTTC.

J is TRBJ1-3 and V is TRBV18; D unclear. The CDR3 runs to 16 residues. Germline-derived CDR1 and CDR2 are KGHSH and LQKENI. Between the trimmed V and J ends, which lost 0 bases and 0 bases, there was a span of 9 bases. CDR3: CASSPPSRNSGNTIYF. The DNA for the CDR3 is TGTGCCAGCTCACCACCGTCGCGGAACTCTGGAAACACCATATATTTT.

The chain has TRBV10-3 and TRBJ2-3, with D possibly matching TRBD1 (5 bases). Trimming left V 3 bases short and J 0 bases short, with 7 bases between. The CDR3 has 14 residues. Per germline, CDR1 ENHRY and CDR2 SYGVKD. The CDR3: CAISEGVSTDTQYF. DNA for the CDR3: TGTGCCATCAGTGAAGGGGTTAGCACAGATACGCAGTATTTT.

A note on this clone: Compared with germline, one end of the junction differs, possibly owing to a read error. V is TRBV7-7 and J is TRBJ2-1; D is unclear. The CDR3 is 14 amino acids. The germline V gene has CDR1 SSHAT and CDR2 FNYEAQ (reference sequence). CDR3 amino acids: CASSLSGAYNEQFF. DNA for the CDR3: TGTGCTAGCAGCTTAAGTGGGGCCTACAATGAGCAGTTCTTC.

The J gene is TRBJ2-5, the V gene TRBV5-1, with D tentatively TRBD1 (6 bases). The V end was cut by 1 base, the J end by 4 bases, with 11 bases between. The CDR3 length is 14 residues. Germline V gene sequence: CDR1 SGHRS, CDR2 YFSETQ. DNA for the CDR3: TGCGCCAGCAGCTTGTCAGGGGTGGGAGAGACCCAGTACTTC. The encoded protein is CASSLSGVGETQYF.

This clone was detected a few times. This chain connects TRBV5-4 to TRBJ1-1; maybe TRBD1 (6 bases). Germline V gene sequence: CDR1 SGHNT, CDR2 YYREEE (reference sequence). CDR3 length: 15 residues. V was clipped by 0 bases and J by 1 base, with 10 bases between them. DNA for the CDR3: TGTGCCAGCAGCTTGGCGGAGGGGGGGAACACTGAAGCTTTCTTT. Its translation: CASSLAEGGNTEAFF.

The rearrangement uses TRBV6-6 and TRBJ2-2, with TRBD2 identical over 8 bases. V shed 7 bases, J shed 5 bases, and the junction held 6 bases outside the gene matches. The V gene's germline CDR1 is MNHNY and CDR2 SVGAGI (reference sequence). CDR3 length equals 14 residues. In DNA, the CDR3 is TGTGCCAGCACCGGGGGGGCGGGGACCGGGGAGCTGTTTTTT. It codes for CASTGGAGTGELFF.

The V gene is TRBV11-2, the J gene TRBJ1-2, with 8 bases matching TRBD1. The length of the CDR3 is 13 residues. Losses at the gene ends were 4 bases for V and 9 bases for J; bases not matched to a gene: 7. Per germline, CDR1 SGHAT and CDR2 FQNNGV. CDR3 bases: TGTGCCAGCAGCTCTCAGGGGGCGCGCAGCTACACCTTC. Its translation is CASSSQGARSYTF.

This clone occurred once. This chain links TRBV27 with TRBJ2-1; D could derive from TRBD1 or TRBD2 (5 bases each). The germline gives CDR1 MNHEY, CDR2 SMNVEV (reference sequence). V was clipped by 7 bases and J by 3 bases, with 13 bases between them. The CDR3 is made up of 14 amino acids. This CDR3 is CASNPGAIYNEQFF. In nucleotides, the CDR3 is TGTGCCAGCAACCCCGGGGCTATCTACAATGAGCAGTTCTTC.

The chain carries TRBV2 and TRBJ1-1; weak D call: TRBD1 (5 bases). V lost 4 bases, J lost 3 bases, and 9 bases lay in between. The germline V gene has CDR1 SNHLY and CDR2 FYNNEI. The length of the CDR3 is 13 residues. CDR3 DNA: TGTGCCAGCAGTGCACAGGATTACACTGAAGCTTTCTTT. Amino acids: CASSAQDYTEAFF.

V gene TRBV19 combines with J gene TRBJ2-5; maybe TRBD2 (6 bases). Germline CDR1 and CDR2: LNHDA and SQIVND (reference sequence). V was cut by 6 bases and J by 4 bases, with 18 bases left in between. The CDR3 has 15 amino acids. The CDR3 DNA reads as TGTGCCAGTAGCCCCCCCGGGAGCGACAGAGAGACCCAGTACTTC. This sequence encodes CASSPPGSDRETQYF. Complete variable domain (other parts from reference TRBV19 and TRBJ2-5): DGGITQSPKYLFRKEGQNVTLSCEQNLNHDAMYWYRQDPGQGLRLIYYSQIVNDFQKGDIAEGYSVSREKKESFPLTVTSAQKNPTAFYLCASSPPGSDRETQYFGPGTRLLVL.

J is TRBJ2-1 and V is TRBV29-1; D is unresolved. V was cut by 4 bases and J by 3 bases, with 13 bases left in between. This CDR3 has 14 residues. Germline V gives CDR1 SQVTM, CDR2 ANQGSEA. CDR3 region: CSVANSVVYNEQFF. CDR3 nucleotide sequence: TGCAGCGTTGCTAATAGTGTGGTCTACAATGAGCAGTTCTTC.